Sequencing of this T cell receptor (beta chain) was carried out in a study of CD8+ T cells in alopecia areata (dated by TCRdb to the late 2010s). Looking at the study overall: Treated patients were enrolled in an open-label pilot trial of oral tofacitinib at 5 to 10 mg twice daily for moderate-to-severe alopecia areata. On the human side, TCRbeta sequencing was run on scalp tissue and on sorted CD4+ and CD8+ peripheral blood T cells from healthy controls and from alopecia areata patients with either patchy or totalis/universalis disease. In treated patients, disease severity was measured using the SALT score, which gives the percentage of scalp surface area affected. Scalp clonality was compared among normal scalp (n=4), patchy alopecia areata scalp (n=8), and alopecia totalis/universalis scalp (n=8). Biopsies were taken from tofacitinib-treated patients at baseline and again at 4 and 24 weeks into treatment, and several of those patients also had a later scalp biopsy. RNA was extracted with the PAXgene miRNA kit for fixed scalp, the miRNeasy kit for PBMCs, and the RNeasy kit for mouse skin. TCRbeta CDR3 regions were amplified by immunoSEQ multiplex PCR with 35 Vbeta forward and 13 Jbeta reverse primers. Tofacitinib was administered for 6 to 18 months, and 6 months of follow-up off drug were then conducted to assess delayed response and recurrence. High-throughput TCRbeta sequencing was used to examine T cell clonal expansion in alopecia areata in both the C3H/HeJ mouse model and human patients.

Library generation was performed with the immunoSEQ multiplex PCR assay. RNA was extracted from all samples and reverse transcribed into cDNA, which served as template for TCR sequencing. SuperScript III was used to make first-strand cDNA, primed with a 2:1 mix of oligo-dT and random hexamers. A synthetic immune receptor repertoire was used to measure amplification bias, and any remaining bias was corrected computationally. As for how the authors treated the data: Raw reads were preprocessed to remove errors, and CDR3 was defined according to IMGT conventions as the region from the conserved cysteine to phenylalanine. Clonality was calculated as 1 minus Shannon entropy normalized by log2 of the number of productive unique TCRs. Whether scalp clones were CD4 or CD8 was inferred by matching scalp TCRbeta sequences against CD4 and CD8 repertoires sorted from blood. What TCRdb holds here is the immuneACCESS table cut down to in-frame rearrangements. Part of the clones is not present; checked against another copy, under half of the missing clones reflect an unresolved V gene, and the others are unexplained. V, J and clone size reflect that table, while D and trimming were determined from the DNA. A total of over 100,000 clones appear in this sample, 53% of them only once. The ten largest make up roughly 0.5% of the sample.

From its cysteine to its phenylalanine, the CDR3 spans 16 amino acids. The read is trimmed to its CDR3 DNA, 48 bases read in frame from base 1. For CDR1 and CDR2, the germline V gene lists SNHLY and FYNNEI. The junction shows trimming of 6 bases on V and 5 bases on J, and the gene matches do not reach 10 bases of it. The label giving this sample's time point can be read as: more than three weeks on oral tofacitinib. What the treatment or condition label conveys for this sample: oral pan-JAK inhibitor, 5-10 mg twice daily. From alopecia areata patients, peripheral blood was collected along with lesional scalp punch biopsies. PBMCs were isolated by density centrifugation and stained for CD3, CD4 and CD8, after which CD4+ and CD8+ T cells were sorted on a FACSAria. Summary of the overall study and its limitations: During tofacitinib treatment, many expanded lesional clones remained in scalp and blood, and this persistence may partly explain relapse after treatment is stopped. Higher clonality and more expanded CD8+ clones were observed in lesional scalp than in normal scalp, particularly in alopecia totalis/universalis, a finding suggestive of antigenic drive. Shared TCR sequences between patients were less evident than in mice, which may be partly attributable to HLA diversity in the patient population. Scalp clonality and the number of expanded CD8+ clones among the top 100 scalp clones were significantly decreased by tofacitinib. Scalp TCR repertoire analysis is complicated because resident alphabeta T cells in normal human skin are also sequenced, whereas mouse skin is dominated by gammadelta T cells. The treated cohort was small, with a single nonresponder, so links between baseline CD8+ expansion and response need larger studies.

As to this clone: It has no known antigen specificity. Per-base qualities were not stored, and no clone one base away is much larger.

The rearrangement joined TRBV2 to TRBJ1-2, with 12 bases matching TRBD1. The TCR sequence derives from a human donor with alopecia areata. This specimen consisted of CD4+ T cells sorted from blood, obtained at week 4, from a patient treated with tofacitinib. The base sequence is TGTGCCAGCAGCCCTCCGGGACAGGGGGCTGGTTATGGCTACACCTTC. Translated, this gives CASSPPGQGAGYGYTF.